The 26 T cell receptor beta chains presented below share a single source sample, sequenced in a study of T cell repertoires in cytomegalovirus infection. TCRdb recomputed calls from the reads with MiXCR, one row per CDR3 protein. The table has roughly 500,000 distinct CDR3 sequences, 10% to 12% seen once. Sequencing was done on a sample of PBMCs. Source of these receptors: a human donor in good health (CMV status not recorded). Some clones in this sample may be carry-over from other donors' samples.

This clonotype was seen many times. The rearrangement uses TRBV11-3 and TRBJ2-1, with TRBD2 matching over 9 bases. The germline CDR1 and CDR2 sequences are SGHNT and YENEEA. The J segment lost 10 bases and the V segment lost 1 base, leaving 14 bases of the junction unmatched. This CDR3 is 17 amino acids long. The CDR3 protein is CASSLVVAGDPSGEQFF. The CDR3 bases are TGTGCCAGCAGCTTAGTCGTAGCGGGAGACCCCTCGGGGGAGCAGTTCTTC. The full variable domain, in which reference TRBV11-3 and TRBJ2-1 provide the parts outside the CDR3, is EAGVVQSPRYKIIEKKQPVAFWCNPISGHNTLYWYLQNLGQGPELLIRYENEEAVDDSQLPKDRFSAERLKGVDSTLKIQPAELGDSAVYLCASSLVVAGDPSGEQFFGPGTRLTVL.

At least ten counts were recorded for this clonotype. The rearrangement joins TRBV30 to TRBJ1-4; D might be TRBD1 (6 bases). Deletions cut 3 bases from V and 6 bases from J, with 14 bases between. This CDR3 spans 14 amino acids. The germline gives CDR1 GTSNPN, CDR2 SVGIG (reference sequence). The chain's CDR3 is CAWRPRGADEKLFF. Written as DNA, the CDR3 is TGTGCCTGGAGGCCCAGGGGAGCGGATGAAAAACTGTTTTTT.

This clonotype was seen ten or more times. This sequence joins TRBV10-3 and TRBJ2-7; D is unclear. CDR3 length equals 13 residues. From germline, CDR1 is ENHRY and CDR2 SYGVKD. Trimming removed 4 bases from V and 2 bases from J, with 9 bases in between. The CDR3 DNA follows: TGTGCCATCAGTGCCCCGGGCCCCTACGAGCAGTACTTC. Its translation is CAISAPGPYEQYF.

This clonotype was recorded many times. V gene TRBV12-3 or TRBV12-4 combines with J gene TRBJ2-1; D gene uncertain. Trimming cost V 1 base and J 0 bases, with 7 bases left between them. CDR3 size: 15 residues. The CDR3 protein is CASSLVPLSYNEQFF. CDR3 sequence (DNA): TGTGCCAGCAGTTTAGTTCCGCTCTCCTACAATGAGCAGTTCTTC.

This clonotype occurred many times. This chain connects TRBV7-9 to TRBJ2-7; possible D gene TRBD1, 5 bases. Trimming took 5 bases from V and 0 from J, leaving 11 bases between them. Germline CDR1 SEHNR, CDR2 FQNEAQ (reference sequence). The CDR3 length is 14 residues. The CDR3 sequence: CASSPQDNSYEQYF. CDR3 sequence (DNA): TGTGCCAGCAGCCCGCAGGACAACTCCTACGAGCAGTACTTC.

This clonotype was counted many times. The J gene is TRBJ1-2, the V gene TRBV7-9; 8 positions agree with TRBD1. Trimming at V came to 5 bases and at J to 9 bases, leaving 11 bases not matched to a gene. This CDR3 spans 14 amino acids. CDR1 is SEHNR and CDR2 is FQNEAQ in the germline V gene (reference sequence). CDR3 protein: CASSRLGQGTSYTF. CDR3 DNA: TGTGCCAGCAGCCGTCTCGGACAGGGAACGAGCTACACCTTC.

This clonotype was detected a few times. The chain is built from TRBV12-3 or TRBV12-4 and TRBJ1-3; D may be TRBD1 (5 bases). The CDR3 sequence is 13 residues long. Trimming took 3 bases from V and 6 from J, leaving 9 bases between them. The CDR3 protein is CASSLAGTNTIYF. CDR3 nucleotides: TGTGCCAGCAGTTTGGCAGGGACAAACACCATATATTTT.

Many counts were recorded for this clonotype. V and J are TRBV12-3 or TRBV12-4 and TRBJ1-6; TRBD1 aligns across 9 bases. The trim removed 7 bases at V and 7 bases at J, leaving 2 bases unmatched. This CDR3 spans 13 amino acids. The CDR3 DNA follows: TGTGCCAGCAATGACAGGGGGAATTCACCCCTCCACTTT. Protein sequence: CASNDRGNSPLHF.

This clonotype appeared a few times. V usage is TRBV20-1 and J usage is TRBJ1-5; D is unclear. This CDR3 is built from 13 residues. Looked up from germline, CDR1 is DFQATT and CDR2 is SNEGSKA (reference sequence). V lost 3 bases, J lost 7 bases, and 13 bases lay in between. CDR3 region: CSASPPGGQPQHF. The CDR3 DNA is TGCAGTGCTAGCCCCCCGGGCGGCCAGCCCCAGCATTTT.

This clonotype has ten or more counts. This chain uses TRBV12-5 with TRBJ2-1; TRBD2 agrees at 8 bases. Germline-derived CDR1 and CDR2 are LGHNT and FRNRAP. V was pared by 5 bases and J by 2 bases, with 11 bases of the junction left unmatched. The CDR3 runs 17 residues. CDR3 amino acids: CASGQANRGLAYNEQFF. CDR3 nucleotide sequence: TGTGCTAGTGGTCAAGCAAACCGGGGACTAGCCTACAATGAGCAGTTCTTC.

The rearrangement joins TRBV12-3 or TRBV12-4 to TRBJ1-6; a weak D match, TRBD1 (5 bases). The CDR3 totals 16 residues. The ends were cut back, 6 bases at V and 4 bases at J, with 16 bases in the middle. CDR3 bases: TGTGCCAGCAGCTCGGGACTCCCCGGTTATAATTCACCCCTCCACTTT. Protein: CASSSGLPGYNSPLHF.

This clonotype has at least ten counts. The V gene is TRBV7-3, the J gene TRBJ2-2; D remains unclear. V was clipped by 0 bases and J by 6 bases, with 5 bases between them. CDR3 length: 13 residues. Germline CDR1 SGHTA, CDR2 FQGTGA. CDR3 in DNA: TGTGCCAGCAGCTTAACGGGTCCCGGGGAGCTGTTTTTT. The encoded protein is CASSLTGPGELFF.

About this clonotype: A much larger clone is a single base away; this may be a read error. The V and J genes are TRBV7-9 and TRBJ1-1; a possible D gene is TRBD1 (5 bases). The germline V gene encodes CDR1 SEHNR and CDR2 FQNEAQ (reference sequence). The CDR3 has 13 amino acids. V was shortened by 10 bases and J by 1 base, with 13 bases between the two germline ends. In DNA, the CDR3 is TGTGCCAACACCCTGGGGCAGAACACTGAAGCTTTCTTT. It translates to CANTLGQNTEAFF.

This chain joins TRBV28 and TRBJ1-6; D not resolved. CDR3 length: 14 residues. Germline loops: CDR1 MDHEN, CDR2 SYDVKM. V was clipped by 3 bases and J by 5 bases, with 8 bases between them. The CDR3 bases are TGTGCCAGCAGTTTGTCCAGAAATAATTCACCCCTCCACTTT. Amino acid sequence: CASSLSRNNSPLHF.

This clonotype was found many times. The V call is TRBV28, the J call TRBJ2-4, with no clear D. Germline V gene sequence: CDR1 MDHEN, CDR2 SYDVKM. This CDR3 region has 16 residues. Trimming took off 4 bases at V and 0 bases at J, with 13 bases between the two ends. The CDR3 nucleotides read TGTGCCAGCAGTTATGGGTTTAACCTAGCCAAAAACATTCAGTACTTC. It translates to CASSYGFNLAKNIQYF.

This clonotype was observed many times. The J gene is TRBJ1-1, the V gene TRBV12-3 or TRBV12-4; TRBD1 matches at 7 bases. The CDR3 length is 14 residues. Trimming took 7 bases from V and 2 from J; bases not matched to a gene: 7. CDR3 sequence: CASTAGTANTEAFF. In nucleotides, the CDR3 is TGTGCCAGCACTGCCGGGACAGCCAACACTGAAGCTTTCTTT.

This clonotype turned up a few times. For the CDR3, the DNA is TGTGCCAGCAGCTTCAAGTCCGGGGCCAACGTCCTGACTTTC. This codes for CASSFKSGANVLTF. The V gene is TRBV7-3, the J gene TRBJ2-6, with D uncertain. This CDR3 contains 14 residues. Germline CDR1 and CDR2: SGHTA and FQGTGA. V dropped 3 bases and J dropped 4 bases, with 7 bases sitting between them.

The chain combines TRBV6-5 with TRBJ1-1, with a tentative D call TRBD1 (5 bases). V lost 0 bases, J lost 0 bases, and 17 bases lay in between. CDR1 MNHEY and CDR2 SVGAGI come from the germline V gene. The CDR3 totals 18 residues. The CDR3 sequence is CASSYSISGGTMNTEAFF. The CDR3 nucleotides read TGTGCCAGCAGTTACTCGATTTCGGGAGGGACCATGAACACTGAAGCTTTCTTT.

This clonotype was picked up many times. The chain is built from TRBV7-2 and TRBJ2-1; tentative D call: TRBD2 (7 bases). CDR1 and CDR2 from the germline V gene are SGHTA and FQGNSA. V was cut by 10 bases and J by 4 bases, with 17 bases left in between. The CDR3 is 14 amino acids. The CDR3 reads CATKRGQAYNEQFF. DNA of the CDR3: TGTGCCACCAAGCGGGGACAAGCGTACAATGAGCAGTTCTTC.

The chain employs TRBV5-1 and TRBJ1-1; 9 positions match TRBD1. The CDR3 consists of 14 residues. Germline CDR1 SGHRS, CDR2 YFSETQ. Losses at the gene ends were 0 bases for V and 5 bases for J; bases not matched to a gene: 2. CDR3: CASSLDRGQTEAFF. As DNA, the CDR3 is TGCGCCAGCAGCTTGGACAGGGGGCAAACTGAAGCTTTCTTT.

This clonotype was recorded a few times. Here the CDR3 reads CSARDQGRSYEQYF. The CDR3 bases are TGCAGTGCTAGAGATCAGGGGAGATCCTACGAGCAGTACTTC. J is TRBJ2-7 and V is TRBV20-1, with a weak D call TRBD1 (6 bases). The CDR3 covers 14 residues. Trimming stripped 0 bases from V and 1 base from J, with 10 bases between. From germline, CDR1 is DFQATT and CDR2 SNEGSKA (reference sequence).

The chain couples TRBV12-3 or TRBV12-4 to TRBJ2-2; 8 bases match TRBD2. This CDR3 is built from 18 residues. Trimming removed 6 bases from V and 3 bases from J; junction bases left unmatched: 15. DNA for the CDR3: TGTGCCAGCAGCCCCACCGGCGGTAGCGGGATAGACACCGGGGAGCTGTTTTTT. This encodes CASSPTGGSGIDTGELFF.

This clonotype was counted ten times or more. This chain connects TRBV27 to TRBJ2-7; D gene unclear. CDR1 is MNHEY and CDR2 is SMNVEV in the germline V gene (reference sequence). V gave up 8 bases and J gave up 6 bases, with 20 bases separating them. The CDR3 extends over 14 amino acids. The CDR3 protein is CASGRQDVRSEQYF. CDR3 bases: TGTGCCAGCGGTCGGCAGGACGTTAGGTCCGAGCAGTACTTC.

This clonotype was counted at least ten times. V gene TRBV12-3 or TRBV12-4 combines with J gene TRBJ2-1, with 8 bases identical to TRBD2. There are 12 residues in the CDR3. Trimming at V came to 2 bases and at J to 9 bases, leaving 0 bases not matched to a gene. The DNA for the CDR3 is TGTGCCAGCAGTTTAACTAGCGGTGAGCAGTTCTTC. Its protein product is CASSLTSGEQFF.

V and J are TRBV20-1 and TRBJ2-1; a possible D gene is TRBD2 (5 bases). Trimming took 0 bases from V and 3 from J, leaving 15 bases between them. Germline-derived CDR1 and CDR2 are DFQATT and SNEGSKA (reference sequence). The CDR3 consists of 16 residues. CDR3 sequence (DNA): TGCAGTGCTAGAGATAGAGGGAGAACTGTCTACAATGAGCAGTTCTTC. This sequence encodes CSARDRGRTVYNEQFF.

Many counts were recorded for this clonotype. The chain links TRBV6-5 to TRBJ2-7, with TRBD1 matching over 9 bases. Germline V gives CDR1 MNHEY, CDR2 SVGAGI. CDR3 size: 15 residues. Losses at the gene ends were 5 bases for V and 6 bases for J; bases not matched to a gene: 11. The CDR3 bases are TGTGCCAGCAGTCTGAAACAGGGGGCAGTGGCCGAGCAGTACTTC. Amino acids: CASSLKQGAVAEQYF.